These T cell receptor beta chains were read from a single sample in a study of Tregs in tolerant kidney transplant recipients. Measured with immunoSEQ multiplex PCR; TCRdb has only the in-frame clones, and not every one. This sample yields tens of thousands of clones, of which roughly 84% are seen a single time; about 4% belongs to the top ten. The material sequenced was CD4+ T cells from blood. These receptors originate from a human donor in good health. Both conserved end residues are part of each CDR3. D genes are given only for firm matches. A clone size is listed for some rows: how often the clone was seen (once, few, many), or a class if it is expanded.

TRBV11-3	TRBJ2-5	14	NA	NA	TGTGCCAGCAGCTTAGGGACGGACCAAGAGACCCAGTACTTC	CASSLGTDQETQYF
TRBV6-1	TRBJ2-3	13	NA	NA	TGTGCCAGCAGTGAACTAAAACCAGATACGCAGTATTTT	CASSELKPDTQYF
TRBV9	TRBJ2-2	16	NA	few	TGTGCCAGCAGCCCCGATTTGGCGAGAGACACCGGGGAGCTGTTTTTT	CASSPDLARDTGELFF
TRBV2	TRBJ2-3	10	NA	NA	TGTGCCAGCAGTGGGTATACGCAGTATTTT	CASSGYTQYF
TRBV6-6	TRBJ1-1	15	TRBD1	NA	TGTGCCAGCAGTTCAACAGGGGGCATGAACACTGAAGCTTTCTTT	CASSSTGGMNTEAFF
TRBV5-4	TRBJ2-5	13	TRBD1	NA	TGTGCCAGCAGCGCGGACAGGGCAGAGACCCAGTACTTC	CASSADRAETQYF
TRBV7-9	TRBJ2-7	14	NA	NA	TGTGCCAGCAGCCCCGGAGGAGGGGCCTACGAGCAGTACTTC	CASSPGGGAYEQYF
TRBV7-8	TRBJ2-1	15	NA	NA	TGTGCCAGCAGCACCCAACCGGGACCCGACAATGAGCAGTTCTTC	CASSTQPGPDNEQFF
TRBV5-1	TRBJ2-5	17	TRBD2	NA	TGCGCCAGCAGCTTGGGGGGACTAGCGGGGGCCCAAGAGACCCAGTACTTC	CASSLGGLAGAQETQYF
TRBV6-1	TRBJ2-3	14	NA	NA	TGTGCCAGCATGAGCAGGGAAAGCACAGATACGCAGTATTTT	CASMSRESTDTQYF
TRBV5-1	TRBJ2-1	16	TRBD2	NA	TGCGCCAGCAGGAACCCGGGACTAGGGGGGTACAATGAGCAGTTCTTC	CASRNPGLGGYNEQFF
TRBV11-3	TRBJ2-1	16	TRBD2	NA	TGTGCCAGCAGCTTTTCCATAGCGGGGGCCTACAATGAGCAGTTCTTC	CASSFSIAGAYNEQFF
TRBV7-3	TRBJ2-2	14	NA	NA	TGTGCCAGCAGCCAACCAGGGGACACCGGGGAGCTGTTTTTT	CASSQPGDTGELFF
TRBV27	TRBJ2-4	17	TRBD1	NA	TGTGCCAGCAGTATCAAAGCTCCGGGACAGGGTGGAAACATTCAGTACTTC	CASSIKAPGQGGNIQYF
TRBV5-5	TRBJ1-1	17	NA	NA	TGTGCCAGCAGCGCGGCGTGGGGGGCTGTCGGGAGCACTGAAGCTTTCTTT	CASSAAWGAVGSTEAFF
TRBV19	TRBJ2-1	11	NA	NA	TGTGCCAGTACCATGGGCAATGAGCAGTTCTTC	CASTMGNEQFF
TRBV27	TRBJ2-3	17	NA	NA	TGTGCCAGCAGTTTATCCCGTATGAACGGGAGAGCAGATACGCAGTATTTT	CASSLSRMNGRADTQYF
TRBV4-1	TRBJ2-4	18	NA	NA	TGCGCCAGCAGCCAAGAAGGGTCCGGGGCCGTCAAGTCCCACATTCAGTACTTC	CASSQEGSGAVKSHIQYF
TRBV6-5	TRBJ1-2	15	TRBD1	NA	TGTGCCAGCAGGCCACAGGGGAACACGGGTTATGGCTACACCTTC	CASRPQGNTGYGYTF
TRBV7-2	TRBJ2-3	15	TRBD2	NA	TGTGCCAGCAACCGGGGGAGCGGGACTGGAGATACGCAGTATTTT	CASNRGSGTGDTQYF
TRBV19	TRBJ1-6	15	NA	once	TGTGCCAGTAGTACGGGCCCTAATTATAATTCACCCCTCCACTTT	CASSTGPNYNSPLHF
TRBV2	TRBJ1-4	13	NA	NA	TGTGCCAACGGGGGGTGGGCTAATGAAAAACTGTTTTTT	CANGGWANEKLFF
TRBV5-6	TRBJ1-5	14	TRBD1	NA	TGTGCCAGACCCGAACAGGGGAGGGATCAGCCCCAGCATTTT	CARPEQGRDQPQHF
TRBV23-1	TRBJ2-2	16	NA	NA	TGCGCCAGCAGTCAATCTGGGACCGCGGGCACCGGGGAGCTGTTTTTT	CASSQSGTAGTGELFF
TRBV11-1	TRBJ2-5	14	NA	NA	TGTGCCAGCAGCTTAACTACGGCCGGGGAGACCCAGTACTTC	CASSLTTAGETQYF
TRBV19	TRBJ2-7	15	NA	NA	TGTGCCAGTAGTACCGCCCACGCAGAATATTACGAGCAGTACTTC	CASSTAHAEYYEQYF
TRBV7-2	TRBJ2-7	15	TRBD1	NA	TGTGCCAGCAGTTTTTCCTGGGACAGCAACTACGAGCAGTACTTC	CASSFSWDSNYEQYF
TRBV7-3	TRBJ1-1	13	NA	NA	TGTGCCAGCAGCATCGGTGGGGGCACTGAAGCTTTCTTT	CASSIGGGTEAFF
TRBV6-5	TRBJ1-5	11	NA	NA	TGTGCCAGCAGTTACAAGGCTCGAGAGCATTTT	CASSYKAREHF
TRBV29-1	TRBJ2-5	12	NA	NA	TGCAGCGTTAGAGAGCCTGGAGAGACCCAGTACTTC	CSVREPGETQYF
TRBV7-2	TRBJ1-2	13	NA	NA	TGTGCCAGCAGCTTAGACGGCAGCTATGGCTACACCTTC	CASSLDGSYGYTF
TRBV11-3	TRBJ2-7	16	TRBD2	NA	TGTGCCAGCAGCTTAGCAACGGGACTAGCTTTAAACGAGCAGTACTTC	CASSLATGLALNEQYF
TRBV10-1	TRBJ1-2	16	NA	NA	TGCGCCAGCAGTGAGTCGGGGGGAGGGCCGCTCTATGGCTACACCTTC	CASSESGGGPLYGYTF
TRBV4-3	TRBJ1-3	17	NA	NA	TGCGCCAGCAGCCAAGATCTACCCCAGGGGACTGGAAACACCATATATTTT	CASSQDLPQGTGNTIYF
TRBV6-5	TRBJ2-2	13	NA	NA	TGTGCCAGCAGCCAGGGGACTTCCGGGGAGCTGTTTTTT	CASSQGTSGELFF
TRBV5-8	TRBJ2-1	16	TRBD1	NA	TGTGCCAGCAGCCACCACAGGGGTGTCCCCTACAATGAGCAGTTCTTC	CASSHHRGVPYNEQFF
TRBV6-6	TRBJ2-3	16	NA	NA	TGTGCCAGCAGTTTCGGTAGCGTAACTAGCACAGATACGCAGTATTTT	CASSFGSVTSTDTQYF
TRBV7-3	TRBJ1-6	15	TRBD1	NA	TGTGCCAGCAGCCAGCAAGGACAGGGTCAATCACCCCTCCACTTT	CASSQQGQGQSPLHF
TRBV2	TRBJ1-1	11	NA	NA	TGTGCCAGCAGTGAAGGGTGGGAAGCTTTCTTT	CASSEGWEAFF
TRBV5-4	TRBJ1-1	15	NA	NA	TGTGCCAGCAGCTTTGGGACTCGGGGGAACACTGAAGCTTTCTTT	CASSFGTRGNTEAFF
TRBV19	TRBJ1-3	14	TRBD1	NA	TGTGCCAGTAGCGACAGGGGGCTAGGAAACACCATATATTTT	CASSDRGLGNTIYF
TRBV19	TRBJ2-1	15	TRBD2	NA	TGTGCCAGTAGTTTTAGCGGGATAGGCTACAATGAGCAGTTCTTC	CASSFSGIGYNEQFF
TRBV25-1	TRBJ2-3	16	NA	NA	TGTGCCAGCAGTGTGTCAACCCAGTGGGCTGCAGATACGCAGTATTTT	CASSVSTQWAADTQYF
TRBV30	TRBJ2-3	15	NA	NA	TGTGCCTGGAGCCCGGGACGAATATTCACAGATACGCAGTATTTT	CAWSPGRIFTDTQYF
TRBV5-4	TRBJ1-1	13	NA	NA	TGTGCCAGCAGCTTCTTTCAGGGGACTGAAGCTTTCTTT	CASSFFQGTEAFF
TRBV5-4	TRBJ2-1	13	NA	NA	TGTGCCAGCAGCCCAGGGCCCTACAATGAGCAGTTCTTC	CASSPGPYNEQFF
TRBV7-9	TRBJ1-1	15	NA	NA	TGTGCCAGCAGACTAGGGGGACGGGGAAAGACTGAAGCTTTCTTT	CASRLGGRGKTEAFF
TRBV5-6	TRBJ2-7	14	NA	NA	TGTGCCAGCAGCTTCGTGACAGACTCCTACGAGCAGTACTTC	CASSFVTDSYEQYF
TRBV18	TRBJ2-1	15	NA	NA	TGTGCCAGCTCACCACCAGGCCTGCTCTACAATGAGCAGTTCTTC	CASSPPGLLYNEQFF
TRBV29-1	TRBJ1-2	10	NA	NA	TGCAGCGTTGTAAGTGGTGGCTACACCTTC	CSVVSGGYTF
TRBV27	TRBJ2-5	14	TRBD2	NA	TGTGCCAGTCGAGGACTAGCTCCTCAAGAGACCCAGTACTTC	CASRGLAPQETQYF
TRBV19	TRBJ1-4	13	NA	NA	TGTGCCAGTAGTATAGCCCTAAAGGGGGGTTTGTTTTTT	CASSIALKGGLFF